What follows is one T cell receptor (beta chain) and its context. This clone may be a read error of a much larger clone one base away. MiXCR, applied by TCRdb to the 5' RACE reads, yields one record per CDR3 protein. The sample lists about 320,000 distinct CDR3 sequences; around 11% were seen once. This sample is part of a study of T cells after yellow fever vaccination. The germline V gene has CDR1 SGHTA and CDR2 FQGNSA. The CDR3 loop spans 12 amino acids. The germline V and J ends were trimmed by 4 bases and 10 bases, with 13 bases remaining between them. The J gene is TRBJ1-1, the V gene TRBV7-2, with D possibly matching TRBD1 (6 bases). The clonotype was recovered from a man younger than 35 who received the YFV17D yellow fever vaccine. The specimen comprised CD4+ T cells sorted from PBMCs, sampled 45 days after the yellow fever booster vaccination. CDR3 DNA: TGTGCCAGCAGCTCTACAGGGAATGTAGCTTTCTTT. It translates to CASSSTGNVAFF. Full variable domain (outside the CDR3, taken from reference TRBV7-2 and TRBJ1-1): GAGVSQSPSNKVTEKGKDVELRCDPISGHTALYWYRQSLGQGLEFLIYFQGNSAPDKSGLPSDRFSAERTGGSVSTLTIQRTQQEDSAVYLCASSSTGNVAFFGQGTRLTVV.